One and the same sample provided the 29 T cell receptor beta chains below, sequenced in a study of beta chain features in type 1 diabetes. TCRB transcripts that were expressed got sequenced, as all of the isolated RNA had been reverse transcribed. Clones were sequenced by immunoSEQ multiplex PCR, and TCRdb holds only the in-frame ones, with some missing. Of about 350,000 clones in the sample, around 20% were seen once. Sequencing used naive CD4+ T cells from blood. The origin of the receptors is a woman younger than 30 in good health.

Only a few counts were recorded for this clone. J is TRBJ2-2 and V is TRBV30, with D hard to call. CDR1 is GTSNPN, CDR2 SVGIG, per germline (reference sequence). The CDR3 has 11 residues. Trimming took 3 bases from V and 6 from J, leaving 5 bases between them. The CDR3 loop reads CAWRFAGELFF. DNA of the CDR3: TGTGCCTGGAGGTTCGCCGGGGAGCTGTTTTTT.

The CDR3 here is CASILEGASLNEQFF. In nucleotides, the CDR3 is TGTGCCAGCATTCTGGAGGGGGCCAGTCTTAATGAGCAGTTCTTC. The genes are TRBV2 and TRBJ2-1, with D maybe TRBD1 (7 bases). Germline CDR1 and CDR2: SNHLY and FYNNEI. V lost 7 bases to trimming and J lost 7 bases, with 20 bases between them. The CDR3 runs to 15 residues.

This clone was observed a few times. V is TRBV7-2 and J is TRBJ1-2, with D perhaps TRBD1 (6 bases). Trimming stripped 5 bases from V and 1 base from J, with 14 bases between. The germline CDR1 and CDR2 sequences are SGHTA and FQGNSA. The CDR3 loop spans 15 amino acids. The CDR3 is CASSQGHPLNYGYTF. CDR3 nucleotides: TGTGCCAGCAGCCAGGGACACCCTCTTAACTATGGCTACACCTTC.

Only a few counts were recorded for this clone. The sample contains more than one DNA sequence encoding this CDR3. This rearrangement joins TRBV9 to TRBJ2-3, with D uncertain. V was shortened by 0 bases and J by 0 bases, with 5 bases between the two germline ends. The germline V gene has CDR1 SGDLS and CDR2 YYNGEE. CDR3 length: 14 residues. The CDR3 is CASSVDSSTDTQYF. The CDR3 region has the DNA TGTGCCAGCAGCGTAGACAGCAGCACAGATACGCAGTATTTT.

CDR3 in amino acids: CASSLSGGEEETQYF. CDR3 nucleotides: TGCGCCAGCAGCTTGTCAGGGGGTGAGGAAGAGACCCAGTACTTC. J is TRBJ2-5 and V is TRBV5-1; 7 nucleotides line up with TRBD1. The J segment lost 3 bases and the V segment lost 1 base, leaving 6 bases of the junction unmatched. CDR1 is SGHRS and CDR2 is YFSETQ in the germline V gene. This CDR3 contains 15 residues.

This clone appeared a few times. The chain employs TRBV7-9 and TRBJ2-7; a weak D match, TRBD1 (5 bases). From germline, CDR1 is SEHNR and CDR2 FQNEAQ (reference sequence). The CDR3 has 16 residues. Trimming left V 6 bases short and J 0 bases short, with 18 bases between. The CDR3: CASSSVTDRPSYEQYF. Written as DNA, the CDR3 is TGTGCCAGCAGTTCCGTGACAGATCGGCCCTCCTACGAGCAGTACTTC.

The CDR3 spells CASSLAPRVNTEAFF. CDR3 sequence (DNA): TGTGCCAGCAGCTTAGCCCCTCGGGTGAACACTGAAGCTTTCTTT. This chain joins TRBV7-3 and TRBJ1-1; no firm D call. The CDR3 runs 15 residues. Looked up from germline, CDR1 is SGHTA and CDR2 is FQGTGA. V was clipped by 2 bases and J by 0 bases, with 10 bases between them.

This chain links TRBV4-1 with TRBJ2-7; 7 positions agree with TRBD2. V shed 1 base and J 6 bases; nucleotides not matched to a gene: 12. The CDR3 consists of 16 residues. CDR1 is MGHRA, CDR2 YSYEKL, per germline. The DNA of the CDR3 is TGCGCCAGCAGCCAAGGGAGGACTAGTTCGACCATCGAGCAGTACTTC. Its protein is CASSQGRTSSTIEQYF.

The CDR3 bases are TGCGCCAGCAGCTTTGAAGCTAGGAACAATGAGCAGTTCTTC. Protein: CASSFEARNNEQFF. This chain uses TRBV5-1 with TRBJ2-1; unclear D gene. CDR1 SGHRS and CDR2 YFSETQ come from the germline V gene. The CDR3 loop spans 14 amino acids. With 2 bases removed from V and 5 bases from J, the gap between germline ends came to 11 bases.

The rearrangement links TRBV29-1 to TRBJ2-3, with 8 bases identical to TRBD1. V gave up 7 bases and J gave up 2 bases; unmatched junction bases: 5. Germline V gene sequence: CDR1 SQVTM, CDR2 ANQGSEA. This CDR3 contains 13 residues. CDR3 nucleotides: TGCAGCGCCCCGGACAGGGTCACAGATACGCAGTATTTT. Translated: CSAPDRVTDTQYF.

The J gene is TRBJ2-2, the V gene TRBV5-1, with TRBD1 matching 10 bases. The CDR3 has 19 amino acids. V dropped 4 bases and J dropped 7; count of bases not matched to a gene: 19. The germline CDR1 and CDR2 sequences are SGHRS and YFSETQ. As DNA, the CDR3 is TGCGCCAGCAGCCCCATCCCTAAGGGGCGACAGGGGGCCGGCGGGGAGCTGTTTTTT. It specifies CASSPIPKGRQGAGGELFF.

The CDR3 DNA is TGCAGCGCTGACAGGGGAGCTTTCTTT. It translates to CSADRGAFF. The V and J genes are TRBV29-1 and TRBJ1-1; 8 bases map to TRBD1. CDR3 length: 9 residues. V gave up 7 bases and J gave up 10 bases; unmatched junction bases: 2. CDR1 is SQVTM, CDR2 ANQGSEA, per germline. The variable domain in full, completed from reference TRBV29-1 and TRBJ1-1, reads SAVISQKPSRDICQRGTSLTIQCQVDSQVTMMFWYRQQPGQSLTLIATANQGSEATYESGFVIDKFPISRPNLTFSTLTVSNMSPEDSSIYLCSADRGAFFGQGTRLTVV.

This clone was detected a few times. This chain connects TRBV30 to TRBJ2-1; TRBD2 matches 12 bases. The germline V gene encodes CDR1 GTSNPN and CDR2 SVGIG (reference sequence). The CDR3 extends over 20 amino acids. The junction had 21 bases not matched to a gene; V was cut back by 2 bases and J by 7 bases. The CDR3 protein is CAWSTTRTSGRNVGANEQFF. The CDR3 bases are TGTGCCTGGAGTACTACCCGAACTAGCGGGAGGAACGTGGGTGCGAATGAGCAGTTCTTC.

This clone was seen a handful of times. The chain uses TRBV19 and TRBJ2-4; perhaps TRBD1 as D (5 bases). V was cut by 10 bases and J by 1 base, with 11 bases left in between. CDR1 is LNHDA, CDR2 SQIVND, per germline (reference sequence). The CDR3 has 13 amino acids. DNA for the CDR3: TGTGCCACCAAAGGGGTGGCCAAAAACATTCAGTACTTC. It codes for CATKGVAKNIQYF.

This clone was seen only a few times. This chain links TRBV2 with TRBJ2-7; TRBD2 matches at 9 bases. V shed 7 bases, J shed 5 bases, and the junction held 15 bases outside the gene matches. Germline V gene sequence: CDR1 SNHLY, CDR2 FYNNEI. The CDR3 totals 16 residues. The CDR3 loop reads CASTIGRAGGRNEQYF. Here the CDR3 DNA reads TGTGCCAGCACCATAGGCCGAGCGGGAGGCAGAAACGAGCAGTACTTC.

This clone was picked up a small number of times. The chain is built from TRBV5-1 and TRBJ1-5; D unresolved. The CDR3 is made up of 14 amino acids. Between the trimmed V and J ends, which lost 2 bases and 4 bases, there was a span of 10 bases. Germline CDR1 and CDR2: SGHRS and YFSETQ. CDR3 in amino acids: CASSLEGRNQPQHF. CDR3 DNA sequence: TGCGCCAGCAGCTTAGAAGGGAGAAATCAGCCCCAGCATTTT.

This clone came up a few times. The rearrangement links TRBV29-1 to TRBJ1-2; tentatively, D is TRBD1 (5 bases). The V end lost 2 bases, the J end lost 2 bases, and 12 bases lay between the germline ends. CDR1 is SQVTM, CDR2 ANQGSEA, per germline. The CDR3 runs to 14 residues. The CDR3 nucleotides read TGCAGCGTTGAAAGGTGGGGGAGGAACTATGGCTACACCTTC. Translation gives CSVERWGRNYGYTF.

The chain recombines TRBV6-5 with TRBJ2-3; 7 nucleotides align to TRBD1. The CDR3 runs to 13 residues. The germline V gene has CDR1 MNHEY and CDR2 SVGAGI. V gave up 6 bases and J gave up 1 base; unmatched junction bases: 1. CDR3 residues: CASRGTGTDTQYF. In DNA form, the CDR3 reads TGTGCCAGCAGGGGGACAGGCACAGATACGCAGTATTTT.

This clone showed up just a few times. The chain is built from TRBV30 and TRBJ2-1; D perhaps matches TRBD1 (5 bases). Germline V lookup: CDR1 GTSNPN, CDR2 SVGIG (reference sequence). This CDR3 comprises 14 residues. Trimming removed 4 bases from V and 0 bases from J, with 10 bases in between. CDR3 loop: CAWTSDSSYNEQFF. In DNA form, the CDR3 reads TGTGCCTGGACCAGCGACAGCTCCTACAATGAGCAGTTCTTC.

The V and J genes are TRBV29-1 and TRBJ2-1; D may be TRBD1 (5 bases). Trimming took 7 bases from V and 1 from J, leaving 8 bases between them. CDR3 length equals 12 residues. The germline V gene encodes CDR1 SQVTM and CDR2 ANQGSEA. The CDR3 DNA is TGCAGCGGCGACAGATCCTACAATGAGCAGTTCTTC. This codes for CSGDRSYNEQFF.

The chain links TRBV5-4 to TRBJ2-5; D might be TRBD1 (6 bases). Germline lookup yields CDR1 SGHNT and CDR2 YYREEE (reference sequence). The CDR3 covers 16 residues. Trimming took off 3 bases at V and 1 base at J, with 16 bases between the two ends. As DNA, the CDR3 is TGTGCCAGCAGCTCTGAACAGGGTACCTCCCAAGAGACCCAGTACTTC. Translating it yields CASSSEQGTSQETQYF.

CDR3 region: CASSELPETQYF. As DNA, the CDR3 is TGTGCCAGCAGTGAACTTCCGGAGACCCAGTACTTC. The gene calls are TRBV2 and TRBJ2-5; D is uncertain. The CDR3 is 12 residues long. Germline V lookup: CDR1 SNHLY, CDR2 FYNNEI. V was clipped by 2 bases and J by 5 bases, with 6 bases between them. The full variable domain, with the rest looked up from reference TRBV2 and TRBJ2-5, is EPEVTQTPSHQVTQMGQEVILRCVPISNHLYFYWYRQILGQKVEFLVSFYNNEISEKSEIFDDQFSVERPDGSNFTLKIRSTKLEDSAMYFCASSELPETQYFGPGTRLLVL.

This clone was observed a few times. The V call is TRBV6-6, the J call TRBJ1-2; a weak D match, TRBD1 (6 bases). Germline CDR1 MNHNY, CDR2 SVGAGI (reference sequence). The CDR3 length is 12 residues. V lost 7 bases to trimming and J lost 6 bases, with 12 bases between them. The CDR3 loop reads CASTAQGDGYTF. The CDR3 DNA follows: TGTGCCAGCACGGCACAGGGAGATGGCTACACCTTC.

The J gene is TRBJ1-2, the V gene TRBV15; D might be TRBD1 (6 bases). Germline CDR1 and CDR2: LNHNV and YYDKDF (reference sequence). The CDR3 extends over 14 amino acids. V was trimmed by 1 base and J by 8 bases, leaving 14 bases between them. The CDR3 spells CATSRGEGTRGYTF. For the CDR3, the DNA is TGTGCCACCAGCAGAGGGGAAGGGACACGGGGCTACACCTTC.

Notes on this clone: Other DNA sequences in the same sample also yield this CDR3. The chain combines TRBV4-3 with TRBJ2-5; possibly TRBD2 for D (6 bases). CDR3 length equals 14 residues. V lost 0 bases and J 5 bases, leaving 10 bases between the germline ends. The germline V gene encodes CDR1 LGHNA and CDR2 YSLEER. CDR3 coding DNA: TGCGCCAGCAGCCAAGATCTTGGGGGGGAGACCCAGTACTTC. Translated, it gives CASSQDLGGETQYF.

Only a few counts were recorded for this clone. The CDR3 sequence: CASKASGPYEQYF. The CDR3, as DNA: TGTGCCAGTAAGGCTAGCGGACCCTACGAGCAGTACTTC. This chain joins TRBV19 and TRBJ2-7; 7 bases match TRBD2. The CDR3 runs to 13 residues. Germline values: CDR1 LNHDA, CDR2 SQIVND (reference sequence). The J segment lost 2 bases and the V segment lost 7 bases, leaving 5 bases of the junction unmatched.

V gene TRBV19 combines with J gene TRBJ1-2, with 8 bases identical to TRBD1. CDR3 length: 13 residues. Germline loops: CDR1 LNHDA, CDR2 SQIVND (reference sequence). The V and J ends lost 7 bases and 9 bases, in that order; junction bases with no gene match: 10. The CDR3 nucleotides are TGTGCCAGTACCCCCGACAGGGGCGGGAGCTACACCTTC. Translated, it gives CASTPDRGGSYTF. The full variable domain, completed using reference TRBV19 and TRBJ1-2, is DGGITQSPKYLFRKEGQNVTLSCEQNLNHDAMYWYRQDPGQGLRLIYYSQIVNDFQKGDIAEGYSVSREKKESFPLTVTSAQKNPTAFYLCASTPDRGGSYTFGSGTRLTVV.

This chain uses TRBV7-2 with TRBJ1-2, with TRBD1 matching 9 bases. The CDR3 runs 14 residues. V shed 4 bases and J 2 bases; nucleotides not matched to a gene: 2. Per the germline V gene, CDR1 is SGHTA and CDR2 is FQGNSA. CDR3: CASSYDRGNYGYTF. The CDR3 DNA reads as TGTGCCAGCAGCTACGACAGGGGGAACTATGGCTACACCTTC.

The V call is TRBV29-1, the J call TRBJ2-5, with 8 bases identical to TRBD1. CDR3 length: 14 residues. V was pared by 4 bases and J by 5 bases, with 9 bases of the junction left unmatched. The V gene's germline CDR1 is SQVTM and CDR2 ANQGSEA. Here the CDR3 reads CSVATWTGMETQYF. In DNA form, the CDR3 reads TGCAGCGTTGCAACGTGGACAGGGATGGAGACCCAGTACTTC.